These 26 T cell receptor beta chains came from one sample sequenced in a study of blood T cell repertoires in COVID-19. Clones were sequenced by immunoSEQ multiplex PCR, and TCRdb holds only the in-frame ones, with some missing. The profile covers roughly 300,000 clones, with approximately 89% appearing a single time and 6.5% to 9.5% taken by the ten largest. Material for sequencing was peripheral blood. The receptor source for this set is a woman aged 45-59 years who had recovered from COVID-19.

The gene calls are TRBV6-1 and TRBJ2-7; 8 bases agree with TRBD1. CDR1 MNHNS and CDR2 SASEGT come from the germline V gene. The CDR3 length is 16 residues. Trimming cost V 3 bases and J 0 bases; bases outside gene matches: 7. Written as DNA, the CDR3 is TGTGCCAGCAGTGATATGGGACAGGCAAGCTCCTACGAGCAGTACTTC. This translates into CASSDMGQASSYEQYF.

The rearrangement joins TRBV5-4 to TRBJ2-1; weak D call: TRBD2 (6 bases). CDR1 SGHNT and CDR2 YYREEE come from the germline V gene (reference sequence). The CDR3 covers 15 residues. With 4 bases removed from V and 1 base from J, the gap between germline ends came to 12 bases. The chain's CDR3 is CASSDLGSSYNEQFF. The CDR3 DNA is TGTGCCAGCAGCGACCTCGGGAGTTCCTACAATGAGCAGTTCTTC.

The V call is TRBV21-1, the J call TRBJ2-6; TRBD2 is taken as the D call from the table, unchecked against the DNA. TRBV21-1 counts as a pseudogene. The CDR3 loop spans 16 amino acids. As DNA, the CDR3 is TGTGCCAGCAAACCGGGAGTCTTCGCTGGGGCCAACGTCCTGACTTTC. Its translation is CASKPGVFAGANVLTF.

The genes are TRBV30 and TRBJ1-2, with 9 bases aligning to TRBD1. The CDR3 spans 14 residues. Germline V gives CDR1 GTSNPN, CDR2 SVGIG (reference sequence). With V trimmed by 3 bases and J by 8 bases, 10 bases remained unmatched. CDR3 protein: CAWSHRDRENGYTF. The CDR3 coding sequence is TGTGCCTGGAGCCACCGGGACAGGGAAAACGGCTACACCTTC. The variable domain in full, completed from reference TRBV30 and TRBJ1-2, reads SQTIHQWPATLVQPVGSPLSLECTVEGTSNPNLYWYRQAAGRGLQLLFYSVGIGQISSEVPQNLSASRPQDRQFILSSKKLLLSDSGFYLCAWSHRDRENGYTFGSGTRLTVV.

This chain connects TRBV5-1 to TRBJ1-6, with 8 bases aligning to TRBD1. V lost 2 bases, J lost 7 bases, and 5 bases stayed unmatched. Germline CDR1 reads SGHRS; CDR2 reads YFSETQ. CDR3 size: 15 residues. CDR3: CASSFIGDRNSPLHF. CDR3 nucleotides: TGCGCCAGCAGCTTCATAGGGGACAGGAATTCACCCCTCCACTTT.

The CDR3 sequence: CAISLTEGSRSGANVLTF. CDR3 nucleotides: TGTGCCATCTCCCTCACCGAAGGGAGTAGGTCTGGGGCCAACGTCCTGACTTTC. The chain links TRBV21-1 to TRBJ2-6; TRBD2 is taken as the D call from the table, unchecked against the DNA. TRBV21-1 is a documented pseudogene. This CDR3 spans 18 amino acids.

The chain couples TRBV25-1 to TRBJ1-1; no definite D call. Trimming took off 2 bases at V and 1 base at J, with 8 bases between the two ends. The germline V gene has CDR1 MGHDK and CDR2 SYGVNS. The CDR3 covers 14 residues. The CDR3 coding sequence is TGTGCCAGCAGTGAACCGTCAGGGAACACTGAAGCTTTCTTT. As protein: CASSEPSGNTEAFF.

The J gene is TRBJ1-2, the V gene TRBV7-2; possibly TRBD1 for D (5 bases). Germline V gene data show CDR1 as SGHTA and CDR2 as FQGNSA. V dropped 5 bases and J dropped 3 bases, with 10 bases sitting between them. This CDR3 region has 13 residues. The CDR3 DNA sequence: TGTGCCAGCAGCCCATCGACAGACTATGGCTACACCTTC. This gives the protein CASSPSTDYGYTF.

The V gene is TRBV28, the J gene TRBJ2-7; possible D gene TRBD2, 7 bases. Germline CDR1 and CDR2: MDHEN and SYDVKM. V lost 7 bases to trimming and J lost 6 bases, with 22 bases between them. There are 15 residues in the CDR3. The CDR3 nucleotides read TGTGCCAGCATCCTGGGGGGCGGGAGCATAGGCGAGCAGTACTTC. Amino acid sequence: CASILGGGSIGEQYF.

A single count supports this clone. The CDR3 sequence: CASSPGTGYTEAFF. CDR3 nucleotide sequence: TGTGCCAGCAGCCCTGGGACAGGGTACACTGAAGCTTTCTTT. The V and J genes are TRBV5-5 and TRBJ1-1; 9 positions match TRBD1. V was pared by 4 bases and J by 3 bases, with 4 bases of the junction left unmatched. Germline V CDR1 and CDR2: SGHKS, YYEKEE (reference sequence). The CDR3 is 14 residues long.

This rearrangement joins TRBV6-5 to TRBJ1-6; TRBD1 is a possible D gene (5 bases). With 11 bases removed from V and 10 bases from J, the gap between germline ends came to 15 bases. Per germline, CDR1 MNHEY and CDR2 SVGAGI. This CDR3 contains 12 residues. The DNA for the CDR3 is TGTGCCTCGGGGGATCCAAACTCACCCCTCCACTTT. Its protein is CASGDPNSPLHF.

The J gene is TRBJ1-3, the V gene TRBV2; weak D call: TRBD1 (5 bases). Looked up from germline, CDR1 is SNHLY and CDR2 is FYNNEI. CDR3 length equals 17 residues. V was trimmed by 4 bases and J by 2 bases, leaving 18 bases between them. This chain's CDR3 is CASSGPRGGGAGNTIYF. The DNA for the CDR3 is TGTGCCAGCAGTGGCCCCCGGGGTGGAGGGGCTGGAAACACCATATATTTT.

J is TRBJ1-5 and V is TRBV12-2; the table assigns TRBD1, which was not confirmed against the DNA. TRBV12-2 is termed a pseudogene. The CDR3 totals 16 residues. The CDR3 sequence: CASRLSTQDSNQPQHF. Here the CDR3 DNA reads TGTGCAAGTCGCCTTTCAACCCAGGATAGCAATCAGCCCCAGCATTTT.

V is TRBV12-3 or TRBV12-4 and J is TRBJ2-3; D is unclear. CDR3 length equals 11 residues. The V and J ends lost 7 bases and 6 bases respectively, with 8 bases between them. The CDR3 spells CASTLRDTQYF. CDR3 coding DNA: TGTGCCAGCACCCTGAGGGATACGCAGTATTTT.

The chain is built from TRBV2 and TRBJ2-7; TRBD2 matches 12 bases. The germline gives CDR1 SNHLY, CDR2 FYNNEI. The CDR3 totals 13 residues. Trimming removed 8 bases from V and 6 bases from J; junction bases left unmatched: 5. The CDR3 DNA is TGTGCCAGCCGACTGGGACTAGCGGGCGAGCAGTACTTC. Its protein is CASRLGLAGEQYF.

This clone has only a few counts. The chain links TRBV2 to TRBJ1-4; unclear D gene. V lost 4 bases and J lost 0, with 12 bases in between. CDR1 is SNHLY, CDR2 FYNNEI, per germline. This CDR3 has 16 amino acids. Written as DNA, the CDR3 is TGTGCCAGCAGTGTTGACTACTTTTCAACTAATGAAAAACTGTTTTTT. Translating it yields CASSVDYFSTNEKLFF.

J is TRBJ2-5 and V is TRBV6-5, with 8 bases fitting TRBD1. V shed 6 bases and J 3 bases; nucleotides not matched to a gene: 6. Germline-derived CDR1 and CDR2 are MNHEY and SVGAGI. The CDR3 contains 14 residues. The CDR3 DNA follows: TGTGCCAGCAGCAAGGACAGGGTAGAAGAGACCCAGTACTTC. Translating gives CASSKDRVEETQYF.

The chain recombines TRBV28 with TRBJ2-7; the D gene is possibly TRBD2 (6 bases). Trimming shortened V by 2 bases and J by 0 bases, and 8 bases separated the two germline ends. This CDR3 is 14 amino acids long. Per the germline V gene, CDR1 is MDHEN and CDR2 is SYDVKM. The CDR3 bases are TGTGCCAGCAGTTTAACGGGAGACTCCTACGAGCAGTACTTC. This encodes CASSLTGDSYEQYF.

This chain uses TRBV14 with TRBJ2-1; 8 nucleotides line up with TRBD2. With V trimmed by 7 bases and J by 4 bases, 9 bases remained unmatched. The germline gives CDR1 SGHDN, CDR2 FVKESK. This CDR3 is built from 15 residues. CDR3 nucleotides: TGTGCCAGCATGCCCCGGGAGGGGATATACAATGAGCAGTTCTTC. Translation: CASMPREGIYNEQFF.

The table lists this clone with a few counts. The chain has TRBV6-5 and TRBJ1-2; 8 nucleotides agree with TRBD1. In germline, CDR1 is MNHEY, CDR2 SVGAGI. The junction had 8 bases not matched to a gene; V was cut back by 5 bases and J by 6 bases. The CDR3 consists of 14 residues. CDR3 in DNA: TGTGCCAGCAGTCAACAGGGGGGGAACGATGGCTACACCTTC. Its protein is CASSQQGGNDGYTF.

The genes are TRBV6-2 or TRBV6-3 and TRBJ2-7, with TRBD1 identical over 8 bases. Germline V gene sequence: CDR1 MNHEY, CDR2 SVGEGT. The CDR3 contains 15 residues. With 0 bases clipped from V and 4 bases from J, the junction kept 5 bases outside the gene matches. CDR3: CASSYSIRGRYEQYF. CDR3 sequence (DNA): TGTGCCAGCAGTTACTCGATCAGGGGGCGGTACGAGCAGTACTTC.

The chain joins TRBV18 to TRBJ2-3, with TRBD2 identical over 8 bases. After removal of 8 bases from V and 3 bases from J, the junction contained 7 bases not matched to a gene. This CDR3 has 14 amino acids. CDR1 and CDR2 from the germline V gene are KGHSH and LQKENI. This CDR3 reads CASRVSGETDTQYF. The CDR3 nucleotides are TGTGCCAGCCGGGTTAGCGGGGAAACAGATACGCAGTATTTT.

The chain has TRBV7-9 and TRBJ2-1; a weak D match, TRBD1 (6 bases). The CDR3 length is 11 residues. The germline V gene has CDR1 SEHNR and CDR2 FQNEAQ (reference sequence). V dropped 7 bases and J dropped 5 bases, with 6 bases sitting between them. This CDR3 reads CASKGDNEQFF. The CDR3 DNA reads as TGTGCCAGCAAGGGGGACAATGAGCAGTTCTTC.

This chain links TRBV2 with TRBJ2-4; 7 nucleotides align to TRBD1. After removal of 6 bases from V and 0 bases from J, the junction contained 2 bases not matched to a gene. Per the germline V gene, CDR1 is SNHLY and CDR2 is FYNNEI. This CDR3 spans 14 amino acids. The CDR3 loop reads CASRTGLAKNIQYF. The CDR3 DNA is TGTGCCAGCAGGACAGGGCTAGCCAAAAACATTCAGTACTTC.

This clone was picked up a small number of times. The chain employs TRBV28 and TRBJ2-7; D may be TRBD1 (6 bases). The germline V and J ends were trimmed by 4 bases and 2 bases, with 18 bases remaining between them. The CDR3 totals 16 residues. Germline V gene data show CDR1 as MDHEN and CDR2 as SYDVKM. CDR3 region: CASSWTFGTYTYEQYF. CDR3 nucleotide sequence: TGTGCCAGCAGTTGGACTTTCGGGACATATACCTACGAGCAGTACTTC.

The V gene is TRBV28, the J gene TRBJ1-4; no reliable D call. Trimming shortened V by 7 bases and J by 7 bases, and 16 bases separated the two germline ends. CDR3 size: 14 residues. Germline V gene data show CDR1 as MDHEN and CDR2 as SYDVKM. This chain's CDR3 is CASNPAGFGEKLFF. The CDR3 DNA follows: TGTGCCAGCAACCCGGCGGGTTTCGGTGAAAAACTGTTTTTT.